This T cell receptor beta chain originates from a study of CD8+ T cells in alopecia areata. The germline CDR1 and CDR2 sequences are MNHEY and SVGAGI. V lost 4 bases to trimming and J lost 6 bases, with 13 bases between them. The CDR3 sequence is 14 residues long. Sorting from PBMCs produced CD4+ and CD8+ T cells. Study-wide results and caveats: Scalp samples also yield sequences of resident alphabeta T cells from normal skin. Higher clonality than in normal scalp was seen in lesional scalp, especially alopecia totalis/universalis. Patients showed less clear TCR sequence sharing than mice, possibly partly because of HLA diversity.

cDNA serving as the sequencing template came from extracted, reverse transcribed RNA. Sequencing was performed with immunoSEQ multiplex PCR; in TCRdb, only in-frame clones are kept and a portion is missing. Of 110,000 or so clones listed, about 60% are singletons. This clone turned up a few times. What it recognizes is unknown. This chain links TRBV6-5 with TRBJ2-4, with D perhaps assigned TRBD1 or TRBD2 (6 bases each). The specimen sequenced was CD4+ T cells sorted from blood. The TCR was taken from a human donor in good health. The CDR3 sequence is CASSSPEGGNIQYF. CDR3 DNA: TGTGCCAGCAGTTCCCCCGAGGGGGGAAACATTCAGTACTTC.